A selection of T cell receptor beta chains follows, all from one sample in a study of cytomegalovirus exposure and HLA in healthy donors. The method was immunoSEQ multiplex PCR; TCRdb's version includes in-frame clones alone and lacks a portion of them. The data hold 130,000 or so clones, with almost 85% observed a single time. The source material was PBMCs. Source of these receptors: a woman aged 40 to 50 in good health and CMV-seronegative. The CDR3 runs from the conserved cysteine through the conserved F or W. Each record gives: V gene, J gene, D gene, clone size, CDR3 DNA, CDR3 protein. A D gene is named only where the DNA matches it firmly. The size entry is marked missing in some rows and otherwise reads once, few, many or a size class.

TRBV11-1	TRBJ1-1	.	.	TGTGCCAGCAGGTCGGGGGAAGGGAGGGCTTTCACTGAAGCTTTCTTT	CASRSGEGRAFTEAFF
TRBV15	TRBJ2-7	TRBD2	.	TGTGCCACCAGCAGAGGTGGACTAGCGGGAGGGCCGAGGGGGCGCGAGCAGTACTTC	CATSRGGLAGGPRGREQYF
TRBV18	TRBJ1-1	.	.	TGTGCCAGCTCACCAACCACCTTACAGGTAACGGATGGAGCTTTCTTT	CASSPTTLQVTDGAFF
TRBV27	TRBJ1-5	.	.	TGTGCCAGCAGTTTCACGACAGGCCACAATCAGCCCCAGCATTTT	CASSFTTGHNQPQHF
TRBV5-4	TRBJ1-1	.	.	TGTGCCAGCAGCCCGGGATTGAAAATCACTGAAGCTTTCTTT	CASSPGLKITEAFF
TRBV11-1	TRBJ2-5	.	.	TGTGCCAGCCGCTTGATGGGGCCCATCTGGAAAGAGACCCAGTACTTC	CASRLMGPIWKETQYF
TRBV19	TRBJ2-2	TRBD2	.	TGTGCCAGTAAGGACCCACTAGCGAGAGCCGGGGAGCTGCTTTTT	CASKDPLARAGELLF
TRBV11-3	TRBJ2-2	TRBD2	.	TGTGCCAGCAGCTGGGGACTAGCGGCGAACACCGGGGAGCTGTTTTTT	CASSWGLAANTGELFF
TRBV23-1	TRBJ1-4	TRBD1	.	TGCGCCAGCAGTCAATCTCTCGAGACAGGGAACGAAAAACTGTTTTTT	CASSQSLETGNEKLFF
TRBV5-4	TRBJ2-7	.	.	TGTGCCAGCAGCTTTCTCGGTGCCTACGAGCAGTACTTC	CASSFLGAYEQYF
TRBV16	TRBJ2-7	.	.	TGTGCCAGCAGCCAAGGGCCAGGATCTTCCTACGAGCAGTACTTC	CASSQGPGSSYEQYF
TRBV28	TRBJ1-4	TRBD1	.	TGTGCCAGCACCCTGACAGGGTCTAATGAAAAACTGTTTTTT	CASTLTGSNEKLFF
TRBV19	TRBJ1-2	TRBD1	.	TGTGCCAGTAGTAGCCCCTCGACAGGGGGCGCCGGTGGCTACACCTTC	CASSSPSTGGAGGYTF
TRBV19	TRBJ1-1	.	.	TGTGCCAGTAGTACGAACCGGGACACTGAAGCTTTCTTT	CASSTNRDTEAFF
TRBV7-2	TRBJ1-5	.	.	TGTGCCAGCAGCTTAGGAGCAGGGGTCCAGCATTTT	CASSLGAGVQHF
TRBV5-1	TRBJ1-2	.	.	TGCGCCAGCAGCTTGGCTCCCAGCTATGGCTACACCTTC	CASSLAPSYGYTF
TRBV5-1	TRBJ2-7	.	.	TGCGCCAGCAGGTCGGGACAACCGAACTACGAGCAGTACTTC	CASRSGQPNYEQYF
TRBV29-1	TRBJ2-1	.	.	TGCAGCGCCATCATGGACAGATACAATGAGCAGTTCTTC	CSAIMDRYNEQFF
TRBV2	TRBJ1-4	TRBD1	.	TGTGCCAGCAGTGGGGACAGGGCAAATGAAAAACTGTTTTTT	CASSGDRANEKLFF
TRBV28	TRBJ2-7	.	.	TGTGCCAGCAGTTTATCTCTTGGAGGGAGTTGGTCCTACGAGCAGTACTTC	CASSLSLGGSWSYEQYF
TRBV10-3	TRBJ2-3	TRBD2	.	TGTGCCATCAGTGAATGGGGAGGGCAGAGCACAGATACGCAGTATTTT	CAISEWGGQSTDTQYF
TRBV28	TRBJ2-7	.	.	TGTGCCAGCGGCCTGTACGAGCAGTACTTC	CASGLYEQYF
TRBV6-6	TRBJ2-7	.	.	TGTGCCAGCAGTTCCCAGGGGAGCTCCTACGAGCAGTACTTC	CASSSQGSSYEQYF
TRBV30	TRBJ1-1	.	.	TGTGCCTGGAGTGTATCCGGACAGATAGGGGCTTTCTTT	CAWSVSGQIGAFF
TRBV13	TRBJ2-1	TRBD2	once	TGTGCCAGCAGCCCGCAGATCTGGGGACTAGCGGGAGGGCAAGGGTACAATGAGCAGTTCTTC	CASSPQIWGLAGGQGYNEQFF
TRBV4-2	TRBJ2-2	TRBD2	.	TGTGCCAGCAGCCAAGTTAGCGGGAGAACCGGGGAGCTGTTTTTT	CASSQVSGRTGELFF
TRBV5-1	TRBJ2-2	.	.	TGCGCCAGCAGCCCTAACCCTCAGGGCCCCTCGAACACCGGGGAGCTGTTTTTT	CASSPNPQGPSNTGELFF
TRBV5-6	TRBJ1-2	.	.	TGTGCCAGCAGCCACGGGGGGGGTTATGGCTACACCTTC	CASSHGGGYGYTF
TRBV5-1	TRBJ1-5	.	.	TGCGCCAGCAGCTTGGACCCGCTGGTGGGCCCTAAGCAGCCCCAGCATTTT	CASSLDPLVGPKQPQHF
TRBV7-9	TRBJ1-5	.	few	TGTGCCAGCAGCTTAGGGGACACCGACAATCAGCCCCAGCATTTT	CASSLGDTDNQPQHF
TRBV18	TRBJ1-1	TRBD1	.	TGTGCCAGCTCACCATTCTCGGACAGGGGGCATGGGAAGGCTGAAGCTTTCTTT	CASSPFSDRGHGKAEAFF
TRBV7-9	TRBJ2-1	TRBD2	.	TGTGCCAGCAGCTTAGTGGCGGGAGGGCCTAACATACACAATGAGCAGTTCTTC	CASSLVAGGPNIHNEQFF
TRBV7-6	TRBJ2-5	.	once	TGTGCCAGCAGCCCGGGGTATCAAGAGACCCAGTACTTC	CASSPGYQETQYF
TRBV29-1	TRBJ2-7	TRBD1	.	TGCAGCGCTTGGACAGGGACCTACGAGCAGTACTTC	CSAWTGTYEQYF
TRBV19	TRBJ1-1	TRBD1	.	TGTGCCAGTAATATACAGGGGGCACCTGAAGCTTTCTTT	CASNIQGAPEAFF
TRBV11-2	TRBJ2-1	TRBD2	.	TGTGCCAGCCTGACTAGCGGGAGTGAGCAGTTCTTC	CASLTSGSEQFF
TRBV11-2	TRBJ2-1	TRBD1	many	TGTGCCAGCAGGAGGACAGGGGGCTCCTACAATGAGCAGTTCTTC	CASRRTGGSYNEQFF
TRBV19	TRBJ2-1	.	.	TGTGCCAGTAGTATGGGGCAGGGTTTGGCGGCTGAGCAGTTCTTC	CASSMGQGLAAEQFF
TRBV5-1	TRBJ1-4	.	.	TGCGCCAGCAGCTTGCTTTCAGGGAATGAAAAACTGTTTTTT	CASSLLSGNEKLFF
TRBV10-1	TRBJ2-1	.	.	TGCGCCAGCAGCGAAACCCGAGCGACCCGACCAACCTATGAGCAGTTCTTC	CASSETRATRPTYEQFF
TRBV6-5	TRBJ1-5	.	once	TGTGCCAGCAGTTTACCGGGACACAATCAGCCCCAGCATTTT	CASSLPGHNQPQHF
TRBV19	TRBJ2-1	.	.	TGTGCCAGTCTGAGGTCCGGGGGTTCCTACAATGAGCAGTTCTTC	CASLRSGGSYNEQFF
TRBV7-9	TRBJ2-3	TRBD2	.	TGTGCCAGCAGCTTAGTGTTCAGGACTAGCGGGAGCACAGATACGCAGTATTTT	CASSLVFRTSGSTDTQYF
TRBV7-2	TRBJ2-5	.	.	TGTGCCAGCAGCTTAGCGTCGGGGGTAACCCAAGAGACCCAGTACTTC	CASSLASGVTQETQYF
TRBV28	TRBJ1-2	.	.	TGTGCCAGCAGTTCACTCTTACAGGGTTATGGCTACACCTTC	CASSSLLQGYGYTF
TRBV10-3	TRBJ2-7	TRBD2	.	TGTGCCATCAGTGAGCCGACCCTAGCGGGGGACAGCTACGAGCAGTACTTC	CAISEPTLAGDSYEQYF
TRBV7-7	TRBJ2-5	TRBD1	.	TGTGCCAGCAGCAAAGGGACAGGGGAGGTCACCCAGTACTTC	CASSKGTGEVTQYF
TRBV4-2	TRBJ2-2	TRBD1	.	TGTGCCAGCAGCCAAGATATAGCCGGACAGGGAAACACCGGGGAGCTGTTTTTT	CASSQDIAGQGNTGELFF
TRBV7-3	TRBJ2-1	.	.	TGTGCCAGCAGCTTATCTGCCGGGGGAGGAGGGAATGAGCAGTTCTTC	CASSLSAGGGGNEQFF
TRBV6-6	TRBJ2-1	TRBD2	.	TGTGCCAGCAGTTACTCGGCTAGCGGGAGCATCTATGAGCAGTTCTTC	CASSYSASGSIYEQFF
TRBV7-2	TRBJ1-1	TRBD1	.	TGTGCCAGCAGGGGACAGTACACTGAAGCTTTCTTT	CASRGQYTEAFF
TRBV5-5	TRBJ1-2	TRBD1	.	TGTGCCAGCAGCGAGGGACAGGGATACTATGGCTACACCTTC	CASSEGQGYYGYTF
TRBV19	TRBJ2-5	TRBD1	.	TGTGCCAGCAGGACAGGGTCCCAAGAGACCCAGTACTTC	CASRTGSQETQYF
TRBV28	TRBJ1-2	TRBD1	.	TGTGCCAGCAGTCACAGGGGCCGTGTCTATGGCTACACCTTC	CASSHRGRVYGYTF
TRBV27	TRBJ2-7	.	.	TGTGCCAGCCACCCCGGGACTTCCACCTACGAGCAGTACTTC	CASHPGTSTYEQYF
TRBV7-9	TRBJ2-7	TRBD2	.	TGTGCCAGCAGCTTAGAACTAGCGGGAGCCGAGCAGTACTTC	CASSLELAGAEQYF
TRBV7-2	TRBJ2-4	.	.	TGTGCCAGCAGCTTAGAACAGGGGGGGCGCATTCAGTACTTC	CASSLEQGGRIQYF
TRBV10-2	TRBJ1-2	.	.	TGCGCCAGCAGTGAGGAGGGGGACTATGGCTACACCTTC	CASSEEGDYGYTF
TRBV28	TRBJ2-7	.	.	TGTGCCAGCAGTTTAGGTCAGTCAAGGCAGTACTTC	CASSLGQSRQYF
TRBV7-2	TRBJ2-3	TRBD2	.	TGTGCCAGCAGCTTCGCTCTAGCGGGAGCCGCAGATACGCAGTATTTT	CASSFALAGAADTQYF